This TCR beta chain appears in the sequencing data of a study of shared T cell receptors in the human thymus. This clone has only one observation. Generated by immunoSEQ multiplex PCR, the TCRdb table keeps only in-frame clones and is missing some. The sample shows 700,000 or so clones, approximately 85% of them seen only once. The CDR3 totals 14 residues. CDR1 is MGHDK and CDR2 is SYGVNS in the germline V gene. The V and J ends lost 9 bases and 10 bases, in that order; junction bases with no gene match: 12. The same sample was also studied in work on human thymus T cells. That source reports: Thymic tissue was derived from resections collected during corrective heart surgery. It looked as if thymic and blood repertoires used V and J genes in a biased way. Thymic repertoires overlap heavily among unrelated individuals, related research has reported.

The chain links TRBV25-1 to TRBJ1-6; 7 nucleotides agree with TRBD1. Specimen: thymocytes. The clonotype comes from a girl under three years old with a congenital heart defect. The CDR3 loop reads CASSRGQMDSPLHF. In DNA, the CDR3 is TGTGCCAGTAGCCGGGGACAGATGGACTCACCCCTCCACTTT.